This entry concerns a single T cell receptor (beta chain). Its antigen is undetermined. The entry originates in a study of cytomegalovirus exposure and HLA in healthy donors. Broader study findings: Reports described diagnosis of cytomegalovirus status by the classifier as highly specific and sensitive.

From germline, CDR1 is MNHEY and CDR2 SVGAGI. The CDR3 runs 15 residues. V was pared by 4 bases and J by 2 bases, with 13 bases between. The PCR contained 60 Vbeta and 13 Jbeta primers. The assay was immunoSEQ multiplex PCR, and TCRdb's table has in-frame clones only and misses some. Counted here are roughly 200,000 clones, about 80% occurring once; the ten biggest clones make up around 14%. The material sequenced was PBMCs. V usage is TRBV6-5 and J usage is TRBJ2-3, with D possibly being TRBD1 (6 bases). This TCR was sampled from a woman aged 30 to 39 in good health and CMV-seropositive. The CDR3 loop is CASSSRDKSTDTQYF. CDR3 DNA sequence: TGTGCCAGCAGTTCCCGGGACAAATCCACAGATACGCAGTATTTT.